This is a list of T cell receptor beta chains from one sample in a study of T-cell memory formation after mild COVID-19. TCRdb called the 5' RACE reads again in MiXCR, with one record for every CDR3 protein. The sample yields 350,000 to 450,000 distinct CDR3 sequences, approximately 24% seen once. The material sequenced was PBMCs or a T cell subset sorted from them (not recorded which). The receptors were gathered from an adult woman who had mild COVID-19 (a few samples of this study predate the infection). Cell type and time point are not known. Each CDR3 is given with its conserved first and last residue. Clone size is not always given. Where it is, it says once, few, many or a class for expanded clones.

clone size: -; J gene: TRBJ1-2; V gene: TRBV2; CDR3 protein: CAGSGHLNYGYTF
clone size: few; J gene: TRBJ2-1; V gene: TRBV4-1; CDR3 protein: CASSLRTDTYNEQFF
clone size: few; J gene: TRBJ2-7; V gene: TRBV30; CDR3 protein: CAWRDSTTVYEQYF
clone size: -; J gene: TRBJ1-2; V gene: TRBV6-2/TRBV6-3; CDR3 protein: CASSDSVFNYGYTF
clone size: few; J gene: TRBJ1-1; V gene: TRBV20-1; CDR3 protein: CSARRRDKWSTEAFF
clone size: -; J gene: TRBJ2-3; V gene: TRBV3-1; CDR3 protein: CASSQWFKRADTQYF
clone size: -; J gene: TRBJ1-6; V gene: TRBV7-2; CDR3 protein: CASSGGYSNSPLHF
clone size: few; J gene: TRBJ2-5; V gene: TRBV4-2; CDR3 protein: CASSHDRGAGLKETQYF
clone size: few; J gene: TRBJ1-2; V gene: TRBV6-6; CDR3 protein: CASSYTGTPNYGYTF
clone size: -; J gene: TRBJ1-4; V gene: TRBV7-2; CDR3 protein: CASSLVHNEKLFF
clone size: few; J gene: TRBJ2-7; V gene: TRBV5-6; CDR3 protein: CASSSYGPAYEQYF
clone size: -; J gene: TRBJ1-2; V gene: TRBV29-1; CDR3 protein: CSVEDDPRGYGYTF